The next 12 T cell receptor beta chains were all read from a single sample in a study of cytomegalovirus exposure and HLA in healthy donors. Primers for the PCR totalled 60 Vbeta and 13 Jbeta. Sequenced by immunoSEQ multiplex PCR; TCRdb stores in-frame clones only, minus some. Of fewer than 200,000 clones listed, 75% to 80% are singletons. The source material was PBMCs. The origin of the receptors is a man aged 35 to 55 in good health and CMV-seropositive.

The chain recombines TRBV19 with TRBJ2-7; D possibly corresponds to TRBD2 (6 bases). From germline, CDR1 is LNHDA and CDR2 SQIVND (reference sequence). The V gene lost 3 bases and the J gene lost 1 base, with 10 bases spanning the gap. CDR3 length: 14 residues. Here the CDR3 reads CASSMGGLSYEQYF. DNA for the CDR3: TGTGCCAGTAGTATGGGGGGTCTGTCCTACGAGCAGTACTTC.

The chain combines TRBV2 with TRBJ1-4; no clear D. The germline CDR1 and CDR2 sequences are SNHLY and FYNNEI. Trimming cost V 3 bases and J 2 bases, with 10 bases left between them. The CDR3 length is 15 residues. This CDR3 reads CASSDGESTNEKLFF. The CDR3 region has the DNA TGTGCCAGCAGTGACGGGGAATCGACTAATGAAAAACTGTTTTTT.

CDR3 coding DNA: TGCGCCAGCAGCATCGACAGGGTCTACGAGCAGTACTTC. This encodes CASSIDRVYEQYF. This chain links TRBV5-1 with TRBJ2-7; 7 bases line up with TRBD1. Germline loops: CDR1 SGHRS, CDR2 YFSETQ. After removal of 4 bases from V and 3 bases from J, the junction contained 4 bases not matched to a gene. The CDR3 loop spans 13 amino acids.

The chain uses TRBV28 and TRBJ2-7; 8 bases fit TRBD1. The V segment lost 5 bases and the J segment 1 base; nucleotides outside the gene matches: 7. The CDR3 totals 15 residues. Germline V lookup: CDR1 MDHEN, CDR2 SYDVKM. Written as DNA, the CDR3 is TGTGCCAGCAGTGTTGGGACAGGAAGATCCTACGAGCAGTACTTC. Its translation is CASSVGTGRSYEQYF. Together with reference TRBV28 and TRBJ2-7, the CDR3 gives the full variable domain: DVKVTQSSRYLVKRTGEKVFLECVQDMDHENMFWYRQDPGLGLRLIYFSYDVKMKEKGDIPEGYSVSREKKERFSLILESASTNQTSMYLCASSVGTGRSYEQYFGPGTRLTVT.

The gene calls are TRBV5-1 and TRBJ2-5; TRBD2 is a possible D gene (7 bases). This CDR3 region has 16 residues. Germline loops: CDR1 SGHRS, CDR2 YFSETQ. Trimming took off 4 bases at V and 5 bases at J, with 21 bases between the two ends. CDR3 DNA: TGCGCCAGCAGCCCCCCCCAAGGGGGGGGATTCGAGACCCAGTACTTC. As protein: CASSPPQGGGFETQYF.

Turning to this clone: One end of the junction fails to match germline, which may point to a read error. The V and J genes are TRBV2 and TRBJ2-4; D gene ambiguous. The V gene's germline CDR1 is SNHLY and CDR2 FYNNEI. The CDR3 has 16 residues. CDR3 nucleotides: TGTGCCAGCAGTGCCCCCCCCGGTAGAGCCAAAAACAGTCAGTACTTC. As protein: CASSAPPGRAKNSQYF.

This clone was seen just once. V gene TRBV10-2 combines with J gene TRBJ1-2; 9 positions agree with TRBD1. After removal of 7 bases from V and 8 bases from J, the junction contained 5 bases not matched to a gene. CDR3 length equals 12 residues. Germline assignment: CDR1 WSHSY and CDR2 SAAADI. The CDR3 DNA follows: TGCGCCAGCAAGGGACAGGGCTCCGGCTACACCTTC. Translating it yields CASKGQGSGYTF.

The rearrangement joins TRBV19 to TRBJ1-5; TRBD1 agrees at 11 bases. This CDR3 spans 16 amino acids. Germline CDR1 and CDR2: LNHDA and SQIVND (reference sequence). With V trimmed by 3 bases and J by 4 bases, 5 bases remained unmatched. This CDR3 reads CASSIMGDRGNQPQHF. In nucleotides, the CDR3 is TGTGCCAGTAGTATTATGGGGGACAGGGGGAATCAGCCCCAGCATTTT.

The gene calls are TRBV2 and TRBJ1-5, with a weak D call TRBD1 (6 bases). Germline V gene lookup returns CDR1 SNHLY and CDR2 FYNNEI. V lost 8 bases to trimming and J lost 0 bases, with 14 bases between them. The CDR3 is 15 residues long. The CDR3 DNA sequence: TGTGCCAGCTCACAAGGACAGTATAGCAATCAGCCCCAGCATTTT. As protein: CASSQGQYSNQPQHF.

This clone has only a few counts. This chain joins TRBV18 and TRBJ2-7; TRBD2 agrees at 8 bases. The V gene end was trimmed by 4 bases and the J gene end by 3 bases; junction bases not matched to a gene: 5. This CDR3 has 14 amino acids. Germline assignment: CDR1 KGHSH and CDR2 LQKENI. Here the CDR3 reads CASSLSGTLYEQYF. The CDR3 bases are TGTGCCAGCTCACTTAGCGGGACACTCTACGAGCAGTACTTC.

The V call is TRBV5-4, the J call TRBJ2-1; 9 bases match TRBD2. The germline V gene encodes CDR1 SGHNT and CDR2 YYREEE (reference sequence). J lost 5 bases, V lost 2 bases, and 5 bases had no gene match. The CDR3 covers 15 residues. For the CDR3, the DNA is TGTGCCAGCAGCTTAGGACTAGCGAGCAACAATGAGCAGTTCTTC. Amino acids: CASSLGLASNNEQFF. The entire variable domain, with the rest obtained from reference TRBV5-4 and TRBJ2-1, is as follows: ETGVTQSPTHLIKTRGQQVTLRCSSQSGHNTVSWYQQALGQGPQFIFQYYREEENGRGNFPPRFSGLQFPNYSSELNVNALELDDSALYLCASSLGLASNNEQFFGPGTRLTVL.

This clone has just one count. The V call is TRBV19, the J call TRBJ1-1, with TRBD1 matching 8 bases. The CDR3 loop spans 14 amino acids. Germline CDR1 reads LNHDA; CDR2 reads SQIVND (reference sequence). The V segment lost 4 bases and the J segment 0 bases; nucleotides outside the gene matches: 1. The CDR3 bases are TGTGCCAGTAGTAGGGGACAGGTGAACACTGAAGCTTTCTTT. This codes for CASSRGQVNTEAFF.